This T cell receptor (beta chain) was observed in a study of T cell repertoires in cytomegalovirus infection (dated by TCRdb to the late 2010s). In the study overall: Recently identified HLA-C-restricted CMV epitopes, whose presentation resists viral immunomodulation, were targeted by peptide stimulations together with well-studied HLA-B-restricted epitopes. Because public TCR beta signatures pointed to carriage of CMV infection together with the matching HLA type, the HLA type of each donor mattered for the analysis.

TCRdb lists the instrument as Illumina HiSeq 1500. TCRdb cleaned the public reads at Q25 with fastp, built clones with MiXCR and kept in-frame beta chains. For every CDR3 protein sequence, its rows merge into one entry that carries the most common genes and DNA. This sample is represented by over 120,000 distinct CDR3 sequences; more than 25% of them were singletons. The ten largest clonotypes hold roughly half of the sample. Paper-wide results and their limitations: The ex vivo response was dominated by HLA-C-restricted CMV-specific TCR beta clonotypes, which also provided the single most frequent clonotype in two of eight donors. Carriers of CMV infection plus the relevant HLA type were discriminated by the cumulative frequency of public TCR beta family members in the study cohort and in an independent roughly 320-donor cohort.

A word on this clonotype: There is no known antigen for this receptor. A clone one base away is much larger, so this may be a read error.

The treatment or condition label of this sample denotes: in vitro stimulation with specific CMV peptide epitopes to enrich CMV-specific T cells. This TCR was sampled from a human donor in good health (CMV status not recorded). Some clones in this sample may be carry-over from other donors' samples. Sequenced material: CD8+ T cells from cultured PBMCs, taken from culture after CMV antigen stimulation.

The encoded CDR3 is CASSFLDRGKGLPLHF. The DNA is as follows: TGTGCCAGCAGTTTTCTAGACAGGGGTAAAGGCTTACCCCTCCACTTT. In this chain, TRBV27 is recombined with TRBJ1-6; 8 central nucleotides agree with TRBD1. Sequences MNHEY (CDR1) and SMNVEV (CDR2) are obtained from the germline V gene (reference sequence). From V the trimming removes 3 bases and from J it removes 12 bases, while the gene matches leave 13 bases of the junction unaccounted for. The CDR3, from cysteine to phenylalanine, totals 16 residues. The DNA shown is the 48-base CDR3, in frame from base 1.